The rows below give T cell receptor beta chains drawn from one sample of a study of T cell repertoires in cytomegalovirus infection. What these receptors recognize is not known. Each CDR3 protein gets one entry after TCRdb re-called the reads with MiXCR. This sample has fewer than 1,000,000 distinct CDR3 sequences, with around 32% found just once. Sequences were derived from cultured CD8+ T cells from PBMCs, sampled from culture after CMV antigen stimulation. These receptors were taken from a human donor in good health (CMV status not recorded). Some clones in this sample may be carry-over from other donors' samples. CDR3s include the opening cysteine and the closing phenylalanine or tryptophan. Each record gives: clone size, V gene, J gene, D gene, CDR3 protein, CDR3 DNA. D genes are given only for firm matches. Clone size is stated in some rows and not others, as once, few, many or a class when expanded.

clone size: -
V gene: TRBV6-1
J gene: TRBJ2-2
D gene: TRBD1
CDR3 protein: CASSEYWTGITGELFF
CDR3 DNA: TGTGCCAGCAGTGAATATTGGACAGGGATCACCGGGGAGCTGTTTTTT

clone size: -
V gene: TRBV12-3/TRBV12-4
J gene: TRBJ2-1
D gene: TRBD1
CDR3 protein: CASRGWGTGDNEQFF
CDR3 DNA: TGTGCCAGCAGGGGTTGGGGGACAGGGGACAATGAGCAGTTCTTC

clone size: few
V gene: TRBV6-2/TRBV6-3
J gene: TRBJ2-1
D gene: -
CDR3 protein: CASSYSYPNEQFF
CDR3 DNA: TGTGCCAGCAGTTACTCCTACCCCAATGAGCAGTTCTTC

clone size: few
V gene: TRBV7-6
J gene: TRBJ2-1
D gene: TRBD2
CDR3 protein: CASSLSRRGSSYNEQFF
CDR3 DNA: TGTGCCAGCAGCTTATCTAGGCGGGGGAGCTCCTACAATGAGCAGTTCTTC

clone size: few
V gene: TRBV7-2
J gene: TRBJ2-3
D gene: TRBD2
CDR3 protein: CASSFSGGAFVTQYF
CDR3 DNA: TGTGCCAGCAGTTTTAGCGGGGGGGCCTTTGTCACGCAGTATTTT

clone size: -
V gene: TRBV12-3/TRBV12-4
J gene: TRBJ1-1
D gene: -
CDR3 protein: CASSFTLVEAFF
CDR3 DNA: TGTGCCAGCAGTTTTACCCTAGTTGAAGCTTTCTTT

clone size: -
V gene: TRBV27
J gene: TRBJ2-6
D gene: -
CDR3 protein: CASSPMTHSGANVLTF
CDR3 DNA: TGTGCCAGCAGTCCCATGACCCACTCTGGGGCCAACGTCCTGACTTTC

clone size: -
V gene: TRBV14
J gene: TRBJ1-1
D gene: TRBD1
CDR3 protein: CASSQFQGAARTEAFF
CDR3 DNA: TGTGCCAGCAGCCAATTTCAGGGGGCCGCCAGAACTGAAGCTTTCTTT

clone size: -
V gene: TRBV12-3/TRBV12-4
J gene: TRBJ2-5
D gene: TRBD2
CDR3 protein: CASSRLAGGYETQYF
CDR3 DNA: TGTGCCAGCAGCCGACTAGCGGGGGGTTATGAGACCCAGTACTTC

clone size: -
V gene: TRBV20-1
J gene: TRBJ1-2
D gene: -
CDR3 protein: CSTQDYGYTF
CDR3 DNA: TGCAGTACTCAGGACTATGGCTACACCTTC

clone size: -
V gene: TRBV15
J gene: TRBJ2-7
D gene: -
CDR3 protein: CATSSRQGLYEQYF
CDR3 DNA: TGTGCCACCAGCTCTCGGCAGGGTCTCTACGAGCAGTACTTC

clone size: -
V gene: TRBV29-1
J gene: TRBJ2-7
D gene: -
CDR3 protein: CSVENGVPYEQYF
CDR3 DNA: TGCAGCGTTGAAAATGGGGTCCCCTACGAGCAGTACTTC

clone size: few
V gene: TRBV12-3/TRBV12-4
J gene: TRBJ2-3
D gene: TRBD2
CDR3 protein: CASTHLRLAGEPDTQYF
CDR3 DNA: TGTGCCAGCACCCACCTCCGACTAGCGGGGGAGCCTGATACGCAGTATTTT

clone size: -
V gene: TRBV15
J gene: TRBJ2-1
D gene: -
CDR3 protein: CATSTTGGHNEQFF
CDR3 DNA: TGTGCCACCAGTACAACGGGGGGCCACAATGAGCAGTTCTTC

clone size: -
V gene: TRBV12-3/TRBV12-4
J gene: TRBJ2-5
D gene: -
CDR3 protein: CVSSYGEETQYF
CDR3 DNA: TGTGTCAGCAGTTATGGTGAAGAGACCCAGTACTTC

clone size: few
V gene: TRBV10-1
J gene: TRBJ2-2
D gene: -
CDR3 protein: CASSNIWGTTGELFF
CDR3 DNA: TGCGCCAGCAGTAATATTTGGGGGACGACCGGGGAGCTGTTTTTT

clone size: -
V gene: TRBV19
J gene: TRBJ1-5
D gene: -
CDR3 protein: CASSIKGDSNQPQHF
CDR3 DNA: TGTGCCAGTAGTATTAAAGGGGATAGCAATCAGCCCCAGCATTTT

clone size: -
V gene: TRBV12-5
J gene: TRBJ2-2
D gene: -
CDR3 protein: CASGFQQVDTGELFF
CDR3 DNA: TGTGCTAGTGGTTTCCAACAGGTCGACACCGGGGAGCTGTTTTTT

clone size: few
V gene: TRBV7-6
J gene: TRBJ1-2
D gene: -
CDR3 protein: CASSFDSRRGYTF
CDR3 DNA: TGTGCCAGCAGCTTTGACAGTCGTCGAGGCTACACCTTC

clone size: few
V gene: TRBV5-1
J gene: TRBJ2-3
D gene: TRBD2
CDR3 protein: CASDLAGRTDTQYF
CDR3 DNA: TGCGCCAGCGACCTAGCGGGGCGCACAGATACGCAGTATTTT

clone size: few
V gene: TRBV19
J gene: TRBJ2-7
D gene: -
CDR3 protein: CASSMGDTYEQYF
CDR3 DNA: TGTGCCAGTAGTATGGGGGACACCTACGAGCAGTACTTC

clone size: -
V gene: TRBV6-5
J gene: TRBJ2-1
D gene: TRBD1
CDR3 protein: CASSYTGTGYNEQFF
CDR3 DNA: TGTGCCAGCAGTTACACCGGGACAGGCTACAATGAGCAGTTCTTC

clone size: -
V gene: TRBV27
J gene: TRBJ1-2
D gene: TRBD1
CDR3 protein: CASSLSGQGEVYGYTF
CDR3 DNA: TGTGCCAGCAGTTTATCGGGACAGGGAGAAGTCTATGGCTACACCTTC

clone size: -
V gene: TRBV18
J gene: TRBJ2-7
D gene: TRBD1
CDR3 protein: CASSPTGTGHPYEQYF
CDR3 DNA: TGTGCCAGCTCACCAACCGGGACAGGTCACCCCTACGAGCAGTACTTC

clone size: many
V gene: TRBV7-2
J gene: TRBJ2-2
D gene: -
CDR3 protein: CASTPKRRGELFF
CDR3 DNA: TGTGCCAGCACCCCCAAAAGGCGTGGGGAGCTGTTTTTT

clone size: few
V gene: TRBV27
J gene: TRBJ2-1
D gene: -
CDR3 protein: CASSFHRRIEQFF
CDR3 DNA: TGTGCCAGCAGTTTTCACCGCCGCATTGAGCAGTTCTTC

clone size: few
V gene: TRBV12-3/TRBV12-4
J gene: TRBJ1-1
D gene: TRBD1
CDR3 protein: CASGTGGGGTEAFF
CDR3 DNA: TGTGCCAGCGGGACAGGGGGCGGAGGGACTGAAGCTTTCTTT

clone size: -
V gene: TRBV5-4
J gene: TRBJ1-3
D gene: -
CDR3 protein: CASSLKTGLNGNTIYF
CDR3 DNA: TGTGCCAGCAGTCTCAAAACAGGGTTGAATGGAAACACCATATATTTT

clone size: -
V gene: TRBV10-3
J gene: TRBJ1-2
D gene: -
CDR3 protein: CAISPGGQIYGYTF
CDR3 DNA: TGTGCCATCAGCCCGGGGGGGCAGATATATGGCTACACCTTC

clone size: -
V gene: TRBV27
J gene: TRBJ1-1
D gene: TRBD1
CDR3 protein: CASSLLNPGGGEAFF
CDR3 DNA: TGTGCCAGCAGTTTACTAAACCCAGGGGGCGGTGAAGCTTTCTTT

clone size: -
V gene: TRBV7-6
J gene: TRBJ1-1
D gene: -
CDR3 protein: CASSLVGTGGEAFF
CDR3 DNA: TGTGCCAGCAGCTTAGTGGGGACTGGGGGTGAAGCTTTCTTT

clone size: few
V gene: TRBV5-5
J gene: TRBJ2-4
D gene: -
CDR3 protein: CASSFEAVAKNIQYF
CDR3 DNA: TGTGCCAGCAGCTTCGAGGCGGTAGCCAAAAACATTCAGTACTTC

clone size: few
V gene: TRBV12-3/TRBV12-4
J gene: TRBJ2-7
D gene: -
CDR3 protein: CASSWGSEQYF
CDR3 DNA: TGTGCCAGCAGTTGGGGTTCCGAGCAGTACTTC

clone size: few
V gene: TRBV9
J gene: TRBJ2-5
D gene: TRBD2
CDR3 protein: CASSESRGGRMETQYF
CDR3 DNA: TGTGCCAGCAGCGAAAGTCGGGGGGGCCGAATGGAGACCCAGTACTTC

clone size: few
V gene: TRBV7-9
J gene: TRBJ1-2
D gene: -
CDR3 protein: CASSSKTAVNGYTF
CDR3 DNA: TGTGCCAGCAGCTCGAAGACCGCCGTGAATGGCTACACCTTC

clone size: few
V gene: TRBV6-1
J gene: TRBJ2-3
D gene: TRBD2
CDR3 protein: CASSDGTSGTDTQYF
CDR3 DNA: TGTGCCAGCAGTGATGGGACTAGCGGAACAGATACGCAGTATTTT

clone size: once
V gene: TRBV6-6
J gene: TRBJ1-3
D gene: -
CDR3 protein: CASSYSATGASGNTIYF
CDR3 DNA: TGTGCCAGCAGTTACTCAGCGACGGGAGCCTCTGGAAACACCATATATTTT

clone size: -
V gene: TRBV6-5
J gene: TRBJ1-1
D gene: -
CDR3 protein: CASSYSGGGSGTEAFF
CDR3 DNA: TGTGCCAGCAGTTACTCAGGGGGGGGATCGGGGACTGAAGCTTTCTTT

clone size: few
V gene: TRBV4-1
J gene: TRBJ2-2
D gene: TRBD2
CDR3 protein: CASSPQVAGAEKNTGELFF
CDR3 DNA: TGCGCCAGCAGCCCTCAAGTAGCGGGGGCCGAAAAGAACACCGGGGAGCTGTTTTTT

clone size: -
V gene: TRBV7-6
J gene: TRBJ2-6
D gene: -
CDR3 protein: CASSLRLGSASGANVLTF
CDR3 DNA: TGTGCCAGCAGCTTACGGTTAGGCAGCGCCTCTGGGGCCAACGTCCTGACTTTC

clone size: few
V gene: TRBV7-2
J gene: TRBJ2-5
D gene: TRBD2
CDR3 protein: CASSPLAGPYQETQYF
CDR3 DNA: TGTGCCAGCAGCCCTCTAGCGGGACCGTACCAAGAGACCCAGTACTTC

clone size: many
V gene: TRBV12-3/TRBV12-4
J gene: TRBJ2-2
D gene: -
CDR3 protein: CASSFGGGGELFF
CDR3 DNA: TGTGCCAGCAGTTTTGGGGGTGGCGGGGAGCTGTTTTTT

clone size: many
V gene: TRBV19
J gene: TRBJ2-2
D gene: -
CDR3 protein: CASSIANTNTGELFF
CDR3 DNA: TGTGCCAGTAGTATAGCGAATACTAACACCGGGGAGCTGTTTTTT

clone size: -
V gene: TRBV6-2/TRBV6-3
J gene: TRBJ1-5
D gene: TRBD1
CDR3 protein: CASSSLRTGDGNQPQHF
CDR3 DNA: TGTGCCAGCAGTTCCCTAAGGACAGGGGACGGCAATCAGCCCCAGCATTTT

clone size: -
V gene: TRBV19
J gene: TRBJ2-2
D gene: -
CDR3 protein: CASRTGTQSGELFF
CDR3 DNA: TGTGCCAGTAGGACCGGGACGCAGTCCGGGGAGCTGTTTTTT